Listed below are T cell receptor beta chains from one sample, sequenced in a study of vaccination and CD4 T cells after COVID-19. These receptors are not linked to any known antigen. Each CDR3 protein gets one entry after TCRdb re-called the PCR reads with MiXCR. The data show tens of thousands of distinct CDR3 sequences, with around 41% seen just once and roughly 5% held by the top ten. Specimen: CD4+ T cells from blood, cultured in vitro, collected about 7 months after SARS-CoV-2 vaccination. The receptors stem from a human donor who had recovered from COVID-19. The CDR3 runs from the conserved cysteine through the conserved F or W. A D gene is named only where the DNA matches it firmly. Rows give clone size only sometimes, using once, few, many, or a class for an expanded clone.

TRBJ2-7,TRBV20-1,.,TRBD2,TGCAGTGCTCGAAGGTCGCCTAGCGGGAGTTACGAGCAGTACTTC,CSARRSPSGSYEQYF
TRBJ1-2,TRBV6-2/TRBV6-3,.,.,TGTGCCACCGAACAGGGACTCTTCTATGGCTACACCTTC,CATEQGLFYGYTF
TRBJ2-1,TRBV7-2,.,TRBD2,TGTGCCAGCAGCTTAATGGCCGGGGGGGTGGATGAGCAGTTCTTC,CASSLMAGGVDEQFF
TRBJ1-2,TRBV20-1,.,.,TGCAGTGCTAGGGGGACCGATCCCCGAAACCCCGGCTACACCTTC,CSARGTDPRNPGYTF
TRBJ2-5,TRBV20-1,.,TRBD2,TGCAGTGCCCGGCGGGGGTCGGGAACCCAGTACTTC,CSARRGSGTQYF
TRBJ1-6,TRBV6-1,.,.,TGTGCCGGACAGAGCTCCTATAATTCACCCCTCCACTTT,CAGQSSYNSPLHF
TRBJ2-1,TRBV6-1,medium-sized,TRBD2,TGTGCCAGCAGTGAACTAGCGGGCTCCTACAATGAGCAGTTCTTC,CASSELAGSYNEQFF
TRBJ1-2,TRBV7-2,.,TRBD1,TGTGCCAGCAGCCCCACCGGGACAGAGAGCTACACCTTC,CASSPTGTESYTF
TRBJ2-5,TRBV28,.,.,TGTGCCAGCCAAGTGGGGGGGGCAGAGACCCAGTACTTC,CASQVGGAETQYF
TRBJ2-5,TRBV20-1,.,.,TGCAGTGCTAGAGTAGTAGAGACCCAGTACTTC,CSARVVETQYF
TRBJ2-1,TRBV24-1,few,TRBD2,TGTGCCACCAGTGACCCGTCTGGACTAGCTTCTTCCAATGAGCAGTTCTTC,CATSDPSGLASSNEQFF
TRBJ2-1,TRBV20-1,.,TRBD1,TGCAGTGCGGACAGGGGCAACTCCTACAATGAGCAGTTCTTC,CSADRGNSYNEQFF
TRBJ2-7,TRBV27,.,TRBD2,TGTGCCAGCAGTCTGCTGCTGGCGGGAGGTTCCGAGCAGTACTTC,CASSLLLAGGSEQYF
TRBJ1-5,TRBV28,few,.,TGTGCCAGCAGCGGACAGTATCAGCCCCAGCATTTT,CASSGQYQPQHF
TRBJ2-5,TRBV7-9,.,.,TGTGCCAGCAGCCGCCCTAAGGGGGGCGAGACCCAGTACTTC,CASSRPKGGETQYF
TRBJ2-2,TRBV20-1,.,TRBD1,TGCAGTGCTGATACGGGACAGGAGTACACCGGGGAGCTGTTTTTT,CSADTGQEYTGELFF
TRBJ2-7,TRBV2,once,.,TGTGCCAGCACCCCATCAGGGGCCCGATACGAGCAGTACTTC,CASTPSGARYEQYF
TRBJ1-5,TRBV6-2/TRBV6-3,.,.,TGTGCCAGCACCGATTCCCAGGTCTCGTTTCAGCCCCAGCATTTT,CASTDSQVSFQPQHF
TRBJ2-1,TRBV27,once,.,TGTGCCAGCAGTTTGGAGGGACCCAAATACAATGAGCAGTTCTTC,CASSLEGPKYNEQFF
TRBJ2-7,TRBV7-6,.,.,TGTGCCAGCAGCTTAGTTCGGGACGAGCAGTACTTC,CASSLVRDEQYF
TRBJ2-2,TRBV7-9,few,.,TGTGCCAGCAGCTTAGAAGTCCTTGACACCGGGGAGCTGTTTTTT,CASSLEVLDTGELFF
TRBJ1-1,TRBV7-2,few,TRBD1,TGTGCCAGCAGCTTAGGGGGACAGGGGTCGGAAGCTTTCTTT,CASSLGGQGSEAFF
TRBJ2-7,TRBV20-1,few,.,TGCAGTGCGTATTCGGGCAGGGTCAACGAGCAGTACTTC,CSAYSGRVNEQYF
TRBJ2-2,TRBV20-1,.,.,TGCAGTGCCCCTACCCACACGAACACCGGGGAGCTGTTTTTT,CSAPTHTNTGELFF
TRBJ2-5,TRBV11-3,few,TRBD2,TGTGCCAGCAGCTGGGCTAGCGGGAGAGGTGAGACCCAGTACTTC,CASSWASGRGETQYF
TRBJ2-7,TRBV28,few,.,TGTGCCAGCAGTTTTCGCCCGGTGGTCTCCGTACGTATTCACGAGCAGTACTTC,CASSFRPVVSVRIHEQYF
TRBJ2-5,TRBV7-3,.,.,TGTGCCAGCAGCTTATACGGGGGACAGCAAGAGACCCAGTACTTC,CASSLYGGQQETQYF
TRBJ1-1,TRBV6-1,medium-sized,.,TGTGCCAGCAGTGTGGGGGCACACACTGAAGCTTTCTTT,CASSVGAHTEAFF
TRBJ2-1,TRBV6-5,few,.,TGTGCCAGCAGTTACTTCAGCCGGCGGGTAGGGGGTAATGAGCAGTTCTTC,CASSYFSRRVGGNEQFF
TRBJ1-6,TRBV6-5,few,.,TGTGCCAGCAGTTACTCGGGTGGAAATTCACCCCTCCACTTT,CASSYSGGNSPLHF
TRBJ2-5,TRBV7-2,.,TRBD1,TGTGCCAGCAGCTGGGGACAGGGGAGCCTCCAAGAGACCCAGTACTTC,CASSWGQGSLQETQYF
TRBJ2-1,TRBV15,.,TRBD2,TGTGCCACCAGCAGAGAACTAGCGGACAATGAGCAGTTCTTC,CATSRELADNEQFF
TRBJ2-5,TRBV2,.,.,TGTGCCAGCAGTGAGAAGCACGTACAAGAGACCCAGTACTTC,CASSEKHVQETQYF
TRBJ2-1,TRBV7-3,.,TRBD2,TGTGCCAGCAGTCAAACTAGCGGGGGATACAATGAGCAGTTCTTC,CASSQTSGGYNEQFF
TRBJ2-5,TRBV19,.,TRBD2,TGTGCCAGTAGTAGTGCGGGAGGGCCGCAGACCCAGTACTTC,CASSSAGGPQTQYF
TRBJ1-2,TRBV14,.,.,TGTGCCAGCAGCCAGACAGGCCCCTATGGCTACACCTTC,CASSQTGPYGYTF
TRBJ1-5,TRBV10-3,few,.,TGTGCCATCAGCTCACAGCAGGGGCAGCCCCAGCATTTT,CAISSQQGQPQHF
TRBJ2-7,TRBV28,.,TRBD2,TGTGCCAGCAACCTAGCGGGCGCCTCTCGTTCCGAGCAGTACTTC,CASNLAGASRSEQYF
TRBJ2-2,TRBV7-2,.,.,TGTGCCAGCAGCTTGCTCACCGGGGAGCTGTTTTTT,CASSLLTGELFF
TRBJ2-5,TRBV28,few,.,TGTGCCAGCGCCCGCCCCGGCGTGGCCCAAGAGACCCAGTACTTC,CASARPGVAQETQYF
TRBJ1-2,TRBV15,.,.,TGTGCCACCAGCAGAGAGGCTCTCTCCTATGGCTACACCTTC,CATSREALSYGYTF
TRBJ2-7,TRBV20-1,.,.,TGCAGTGCTTCTGACCCTGGGACCTACGAGCAGTACTTC,CSASDPGTYEQYF
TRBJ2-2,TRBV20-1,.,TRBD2,TGCAGTGCTAGATATGGACTAGCGCGAGGCGGGGAGCTGTTTTTT,CSARYGLARGGELFF
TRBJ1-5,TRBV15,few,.,TGTGCCACCAGCAGAGATAATACCGGGGGGCCCCAGCATTTT,CATSRDNTGGPQHF
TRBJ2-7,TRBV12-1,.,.,TGTGCCAGCAGCTTTGGCCGGGACTTGCCCTACGAGCAGTACTTC,CASSFGRDLPYEQYF
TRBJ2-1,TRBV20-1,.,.,TGCAGTGCAGGGAGCTCCTACAATGAGCAGTTCTTC,CSAGSSYNEQFF
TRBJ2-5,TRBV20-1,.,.,TGCAGTGCTTCCGCTAGCGGACAGCTGTCCCAGTACTTC,CSASASGQLSQYF
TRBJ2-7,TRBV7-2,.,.,TGTGCCAGCAGCTCATGGGACATGAGCTACGAGCAGTACTTC,CASSSWDMSYEQYF
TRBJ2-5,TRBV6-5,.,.,TGTGCCAGCAGTTACTCGCCAGGGGCGGGAGAGACCCAGTACTTC,CASSYSPGAGETQYF
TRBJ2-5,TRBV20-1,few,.,TGCAGTGCTAGTACTGGGGAGACCCAGTACTTC,CSASTGETQYF
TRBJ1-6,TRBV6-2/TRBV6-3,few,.,TGTGCCAGCAAAAGGAGGAGCCCATACGGTTCACCCCTCCACTTT,CASKRRSPYGSPLHF
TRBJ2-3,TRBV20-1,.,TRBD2,TGCAGTGCTAGAGCCCCCGCAGTGCAGCGGGAGGGCCGCGCAGATACGCAGTATTTT,CSARAPAVQREGRADTQYF
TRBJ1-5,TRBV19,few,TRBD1,TGTGCCAGTAGTGGCCGGGACAGATTACAGCGGCCCCAGCATTTT,CASSGRDRLQRPQHF
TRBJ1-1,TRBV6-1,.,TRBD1,TGTGCCAGCAGATCAGGGGGCGGAACAATGAACACTGAAGCTTTCTTT,CASRSGGGTMNTEAFF
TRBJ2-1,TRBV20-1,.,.,TGCAGTGCTAGAGGGACGGACCGTAACAATGAGCAGTTCTTC,CSARGTDRNNEQFF
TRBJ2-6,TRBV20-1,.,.,TGCAGTGCAACAAGACCGGGGGCTTGGGGGGCCAACGTCCTGACTTTC,CSATRPGAWGANVLTF